This section outlines one TCR beta chain sequence together with its context. Its recognized antigen is unknown. No clone much larger than this one lies a single base away; base qualities are absent. Enrolling through a virtual design, the prospective study's participants ranged in age from roughly 18 to 89 years and lived across 24 United States geographic areas. To assign participants to cohorts, the prospective study relied on clinical history that participants themselves reported in a screening survey and a study questionnaire. Each participant in the prospective study had whole blood, serum and a nasopharyngeal or oropharyngeal swab collected by mobile phlebotomists. Participants in the prospective study had the option to provide additional blood draws and questionnaires over an approximately 2-month period. Before DNA extraction, blood samples from the prospective study were shipped at room temperature or frozen.

The data were obtained in a study of blood T cell repertoires in COVID-19 (dated by TCRdb to 2018 to 2021). With regard to the full study: Samples from collaborators originated in the United States, Italy and Spain and spanned both the acute and convalescent phases of COVID-19. The prospective study material was composed of cDNA or gDNA derived from T cells, B-cell-depleted T cells, or PBMCs. Subjects who had been exposed to COVID-19, were actively infected with it, or had recovered from it provided the deeply sampled blood TCRbeta repertoires that made up the dataset. The repertoires were released in a freely available public database meant as a resource for research on the immune response to SARS-CoV-2. Samples were obtained from the ongoing ImmuneRACE study (first 160 participants) and from some 1,200 subjects provided by 6 global collaborators. Sample metadata almost always included a de-identified subject ID, COVID-19 status, age in years and sex. HLA class I and class II types, where available, came from metadata supplied by the sample provider rather than from assay-based typing. What the research found in general, with its limitations: How much clinical and demographic metadata was included differed by source and by participant, and the metadata was provided uncurated.

V and J are truncated by 7 bases and 7 bases respectively, leaving an intervening sequence of 17 bases. There are 13 amino acids in the CDR3, from cysteine to phenylalanine inclusive. Only the CDR3 DNA stays, 39 bases, in frame from base 1. The germline V gene (reference sequence) gives CDR1 as LGHDT and CDR2 as YNNKEL. TCRbeta CDR3 regions were amplified from genomic DNA using the immunoSEQ Assay, a bias-controlled multiplex PCR. As for the original processing: The number of nucleated cells in each sample was estimated from the amplification of reference gene primers within the assay. To quantify the absolute abundance of each unique TCRbeta CDR3 rearrangement, sequence reads were collapsed and filtered. Productive Simpson clonality was computed per sample as the square root of Simpson's diversity index over productive rearrangements. TCRdb provides this immuneACCESS table in a form limited to in-frame rearrangements. Some clones are lacking; in checked studies, under half of them reflect an unresolved V gene, and why the rest are absent is not known. That table gives V, J and clone size, and the DNA gave D and trimming. The sample yields under 500,000 clones; around nine tenths were counted once. Under 2% of the sample goes to the ten largest clones.

The sequencing sample was made of PBMCs or T cells enriched from blood (not recorded which). The TCR was taken from a woman aged 18 to 35 with acute COVID-19. This sequence uses TRBV3-1 (or the pseudogene TRBV3-2) and TRBJ2-7, with TRBD1 perhaps the D gene, on 7 matching bases. The encoded CDR3 is CASTTGRTGEQYF. The DNA reads TGTGCCAGCACCACGGGGAGGACAGGTGAGCAGTACTTC.